This entry lists 23 T cell receptor beta chains sequenced from one sample in a study of cytomegalovirus exposure and HLA in healthy donors. PCR employed 60 Vbeta and 13 Jbeta primers. Generated by immunoSEQ multiplex PCR, the TCRdb table keeps only in-frame clones and is missing some. The sample gives approximately 190,000 clones, around 64% of which show up once; 2.5% to 3% is in the top ten. The specimen was PBMCs. The receptors come from a middle-aged man in good health and CMV-seropositive.

V usage is TRBV7-6 and J usage is TRBJ1-4, with 8 positions matching TRBD1. The ends lost 1 base at V and 5 bases at J; junction bases unmatched: 6. CDR3 length: 16 residues. Germline assignment: CDR1 SGHVS and CDR2 FNYEAQ. This chain's CDR3 is CASSLETGAYNEKLFF. The CDR3 DNA is TGTGCCAGCAGCTTAGAGACAGGGGCTTACAATGAAAAACTGTTTTTT. The full variable domain, rest sourced from reference TRBV7-6 and TRBJ1-4, is GAGVSQSPRYKVTKRGQDVALRCDPISGHVSLYWYRQALGQGPEFLTYFNYEAQQDKSGLPNDRFSAERPEGSISTLTIQRTEQRDSAMYRCASSLETGAYNEKLFFGSGTQLSVL.

V and J are TRBV6-4 and TRBJ1-5, with TRBD1 matching over 9 bases. This CDR3 spans 19 amino acids. J gave up 0 bases and V 2 bases, and 11 bases lay outside the gene matches. Per the germline V gene, CDR1 is MRHNA and CDR2 is SNTAGT. The CDR3 spells CASSDPTRQGEYSNQPQHF. The CDR3 coding sequence is TGTGCCAGCAGTGACCCGACCCGACAGGGGGAATATAGCAATCAGCCCCAGCATTTT.

This clone was counted only a few times. The chain recombines TRBV28 with TRBJ1-5; TRBD1 is a possible D gene (5 bases). CDR3 size: 15 residues. CDR1 is MDHEN, CDR2 SYDVKM, per germline. Trimming took 8 bases from V and 3 from J, leaving 17 bases between them. CDR3 DNA sequence: TGTGCCAGCTTTACGGGAGGGGACCCCAATCAGCCCCAGCATTTT. It is translated as CASFTGGDPNQPQHF.

This clone was recorded a few times. This sequence joins TRBV11-2 and TRBJ1-5; no definite D call. The CDR3 covers 13 residues. Germline lookup yields CDR1 SGHAT and CDR2 FQNNGV. V was clipped by 0 bases and J by 9 bases, with 9 bases between them. The DNA of the CDR3 is TGTGCCAGCAGCTTAGATCCTGGGAGGCCCCAGCATTTT. Its translation is CASSLDPGRPQHF.

V usage is TRBV5-1 and J usage is TRBJ2-5; D not certain. Germline V gene data show CDR1 as SGHRS and CDR2 as YFSETQ. The CDR3 is made up of 11 amino acids. The germline V and J ends were trimmed by 5 bases and 7 bases, with 9 bases remaining between them. DNA for the CDR3: TGCGCCAGCAGGTCCCCGGGGACCCAGTACTTC. It is translated as CASRSPGTQYF.

Here the CDR3 DNA reads TGTGCCAGCAGCTTGGCCGGCGGAGGCAGGATCCCCTACGAGCAGTACTTC. Translated, it gives CASSLAGGGRIPYEQYF. The V gene is TRBV9, the J gene TRBJ2-7; the D gene is possibly TRBD2 (5 bases). The CDR3 totals 17 residues. Germline V gene sequence: CDR1 SGDLS, CDR2 YYNGEE. Trimming took off 4 bases at V and 2 bases at J, with 22 bases between the two ends.

This rearrangement joins TRBV10-3 to TRBJ2-7; tentatively, D is TRBD1 (6 bases). Trimming stripped 3 bases from V and 5 bases from J, with 14 bases between. Germline CDR1 is ENHRY and CDR2 is SYGVKD. CDR3 size: 14 residues. The CDR3 region is CAISDRTDVDEQYF. The CDR3 DNA reads as TGTGCCATCAGTGATAGGACAGACGTTGACGAGCAGTACTTC.

The chain is built from TRBV7-9 and TRBJ1-5, with D perhaps TRBD1 (6 bases). Germline lookup yields CDR1 SEHNR and CDR2 FQNEAQ (reference sequence). The CDR3 runs 15 residues. Trimming took off 6 bases at V and 4 bases at J, with 16 bases between the two ends. The CDR3: CASRPRQAPNQPQHF. In DNA form, the CDR3 reads TGTGCCAGCAGACCCCGACAGGCCCCAAATCAGCCCCAGCATTTT.

The CDR3 loop is CASSVVGQQDTQYF. The DNA of the CDR3 is TGTGCCAGCAGCGTAGTGGGACAGCAAGATACGCAGTATTTT. The chain has TRBV9 and TRBJ2-3; 7 bases map to TRBD1. This CDR3 is 14 amino acids long. Germline loops: CDR1 SGDLS, CDR2 YYNGEE. V gave up 0 bases and J gave up 5 bases; unmatched junction bases: 3.

The chain recombines TRBV7-2 with TRBJ2-3; TRBD2 matches at 11 bases. In germline, CDR1 is SGHTA, CDR2 FQGNSA. With 5 bases clipped from V and 2 bases from J, the junction kept 6 bases outside the gene matches. The CDR3 has 16 residues. This CDR3 is CASSDRLAGYTDTQYF. The CDR3 nucleotides are TGTGCCAGCAGCGACCGACTAGCGGGGTACACAGATACGCAGTATTTT.

The chain joins TRBV2 to TRBJ2-7, with D hard to call. Germline V CDR1 and CDR2: SNHLY, FYNNEI. The V end was cut by 0 bases, the J end by 7 bases, with 13 bases between. This CDR3 is 14 amino acids long. Here the CDR3 reads CASSEAPARGEQYF. CDR3 nucleotides: TGTGCCAGCAGTGAAGCCCCTGCGCGAGGAGAGCAGTACTTC.

The chain couples TRBV4-1 to TRBJ1-5; 7 nucleotides match TRBD1. The CDR3 extends over 15 amino acids. With V trimmed by 0 bases and J by 6 bases, 5 bases remained unmatched. The germline gives CDR1 MGHRA, CDR2 YSYEKL. The CDR3, as DNA: TGCGCCAGCAGCCAAGACGAAGGGGGCCTTCAGCCCCAGCATTTT. Translation: CASSQDEGGLQPQHF.

This chain joins TRBV4-3 and TRBJ1-3; D may be TRBD1 (5 bases). The CDR3 is 14 residues long. V was trimmed by 0 bases and J by 7 bases, leaving 10 bases between them. The germline CDR1 and CDR2 sequences are LGHNA and YSLEER. CDR3 residues: CASSQDLEGNTIYF. The DNA for the CDR3 is TGCGCCAGCAGCCAAGATTTGGAGGGGAACACCATATATTTT.

This chain joins TRBV2 and TRBJ2-3, with unresolved D. Germline V gene data show CDR1 as SNHLY and CDR2 as FYNNEI. The length of the CDR3 is 14 residues. The ends were cut back, 7 bases at V and 1 base at J, with 12 bases in the middle. The CDR3 reads CASMVYAGTDTQYF. Here the CDR3 DNA reads TGTGCCAGCATGGTGTACGCGGGCACAGATACGCAGTATTTT.

This chain uses TRBV5-1 with TRBJ2-5; a weak D match, TRBD2 (7 bases). The CDR3 has 17 amino acids. The V and J ends lost 4 bases and 2 bases respectively, with 21 bases between them. Germline V gives CDR1 SGHRS, CDR2 YFSETQ. The chain's CDR3 is CASSPGGAGASQETQYF. CDR3 DNA: TGCGCCAGCAGCCCAGGTGGCGCGGGGGCCTCACAAGAGACCCAGTACTTC.

V gene TRBV9 combines with J gene TRBJ1-3; D perhaps matches TRBD1 (6 bases). This CDR3 region has 14 residues. The germline V gene has CDR1 SGDLS and CDR2 YYNGEE. V was clipped by 8 bases and J by 4 bases, with 16 bases between them. CDR3 DNA: TGTGCCAGTTCAATACAGGGAGCGGGAAACACCATATATTTT. Encoded protein: CASSIQGAGNTIYF.

The V call is TRBV5-4, the J call TRBJ1-1; D uncertain. Trimming took off 6 bases at V and 3 bases at J, with 18 bases between the two ends. Germline loops: CDR1 SGHNT, CDR2 YYREEE (reference sequence). CDR3 length equals 15 residues. CDR3 region: CASTPAVAPHTEAFF. The CDR3 nucleotides are TGTGCCAGCACCCCAGCGGTAGCCCCGCACACTGAAGCTTTCTTT.

This chain links TRBV5-1 with TRBJ2-7; perhaps TRBD2 as D (6 bases). CDR1 and CDR2 (germline): SGHRS, YFSETQ. The CDR3 extends over 15 amino acids. Trimming shortened V by 0 bases and J by 2 bases, and 12 bases separated the two germline ends. The CDR3 DNA sequence: TGCGCCAGCAGCTTGGCTCCGGGGGATGCCTACGAGCAGTACTTC. It codes for CASSLAPGDAYEQYF.

The V and J genes are TRBV6-6 and TRBJ1-1; 8 bases match TRBD1. Germline trimming cut 6 bases from V and 2 bases from J; bases unmatched to any gene: 5. Germline V CDR1 and CDR2: MNHNY, SVGAGI (reference sequence). The CDR3 is made up of 14 amino acids. The DNA of the CDR3 is TGTGCCAGCAGCGACAGGGGTGGAAACACTGAAGCTTTCTTT. This gives the protein CASSDRGGNTEAFF.

This sequence joins TRBV13 and TRBJ2-7, with TRBD1 matching over 8 bases. This CDR3 is built from 15 residues. Germline trimming cut 1 base from V and 2 bases from J; bases unmatched to any gene: 4. CDR1 PRHDT and CDR2 FYEKMQ come from the germline V gene (reference sequence). CDR3 sequence (DNA): TGTGCCAGCAGCTTAGTGACAGGGGTTCCCTACGAGCAGTACTTC. Translation gives CASSLVTGVPYEQYF.

J is TRBJ1-2 and V is TRBV6-6; 8 bases line up with TRBD1. The CDR3 consists of 13 residues. Germline assignment: CDR1 MNHNY and CDR2 SVGAGI (reference sequence). J was trimmed by 1 base and V by 7 bases; bases with no gene match: 2. For the CDR3, the DNA is TGTGCCAGCACTACAGGGGGTAACTATGGCTACACCTTC. It translates to CASTTGGNYGYTF.

The genes are TRBV5-1 and TRBJ1-1, with a weak D call TRBD1 (5 bases). Trimming cost V 8 bases and J 8 bases, with 19 bases left between them. This CDR3 has 13 residues. Germline V gives CDR1 SGHRS, CDR2 YFSETQ. CDR3 in amino acids: CARPWGWGGEAFF. Here the CDR3 DNA reads TGCGCCAGACCTTGGGGTTGGGGGGGAGAAGCTTTCTTT.

The chain joins TRBV6-1 to TRBJ1-2, with D tentatively TRBD1 (6 bases). V gave up 7 bases and J gave up 2 bases, with 11 bases separating them. In germline, CDR1 is MNHNS, CDR2 SASEGT. This CDR3 contains 13 residues. Here the CDR3 reads CASTIQGNYGYTF. The CDR3 DNA follows: TGTGCCAGCACTATACAGGGCAACTATGGCTACACCTTC.